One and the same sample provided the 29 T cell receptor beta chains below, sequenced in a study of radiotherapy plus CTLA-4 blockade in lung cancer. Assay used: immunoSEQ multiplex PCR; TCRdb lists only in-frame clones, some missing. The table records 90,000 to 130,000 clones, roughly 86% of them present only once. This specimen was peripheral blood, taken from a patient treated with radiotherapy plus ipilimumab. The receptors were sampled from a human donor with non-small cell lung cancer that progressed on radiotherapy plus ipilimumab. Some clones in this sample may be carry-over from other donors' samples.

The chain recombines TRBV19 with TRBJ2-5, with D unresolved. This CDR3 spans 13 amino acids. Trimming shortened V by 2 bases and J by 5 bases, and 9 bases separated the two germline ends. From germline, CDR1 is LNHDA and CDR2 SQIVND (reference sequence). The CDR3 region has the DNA TGTGCCAGTAGTATAACTCGGCGGGAGACCCAGTACTTC. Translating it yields CASSITRRETQYF.

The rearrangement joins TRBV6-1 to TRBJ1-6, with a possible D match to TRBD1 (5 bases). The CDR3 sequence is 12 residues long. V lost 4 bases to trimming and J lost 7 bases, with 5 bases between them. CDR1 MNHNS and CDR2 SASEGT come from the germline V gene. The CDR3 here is CASSGQNSPLHF. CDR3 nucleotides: TGTGCCAGCAGTGGACAGAATTCACCCCTCCACTTT.

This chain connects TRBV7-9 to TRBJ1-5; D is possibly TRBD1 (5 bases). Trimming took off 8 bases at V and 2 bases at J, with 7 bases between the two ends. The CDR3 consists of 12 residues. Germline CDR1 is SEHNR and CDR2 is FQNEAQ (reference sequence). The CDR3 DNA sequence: TGTGCCAGCCAACAGGGCAATCAGCCCCAGCATTTT. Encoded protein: CASQQGNQPQHF.

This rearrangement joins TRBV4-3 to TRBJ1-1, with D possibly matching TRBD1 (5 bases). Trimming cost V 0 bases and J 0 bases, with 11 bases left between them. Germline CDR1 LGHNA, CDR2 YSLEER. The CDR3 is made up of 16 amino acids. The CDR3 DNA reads TGCGCCAGCAGCCAAGATTGGGGCAGATTGAACACTGAAGCTTTCTTT. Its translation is CASSQDWGRLNTEAFF.

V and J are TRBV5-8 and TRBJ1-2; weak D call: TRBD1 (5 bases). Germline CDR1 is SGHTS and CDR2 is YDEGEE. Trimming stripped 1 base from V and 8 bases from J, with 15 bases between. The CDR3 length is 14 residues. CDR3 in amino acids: CASSLPQGWGGYTF. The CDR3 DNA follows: TGTGCCAGCAGCTTGCCCCAAGGTTGGGGGGGCTACACCTTC.

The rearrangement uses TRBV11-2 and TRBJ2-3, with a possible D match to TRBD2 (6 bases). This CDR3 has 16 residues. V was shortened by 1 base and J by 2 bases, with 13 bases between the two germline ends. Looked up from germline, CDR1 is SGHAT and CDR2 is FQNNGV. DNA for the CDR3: TGTGCCAGCAGCTTAGTGGCCAGGGACTCCACAGATACGCAGTATTTT. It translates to CASSLVARDSTDTQYF. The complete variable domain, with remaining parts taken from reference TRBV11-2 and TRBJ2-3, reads EAGVAQSPRYKIIEKRQSVAFWCNPISGHATLYWYQQILGQGPKLLIQFQNNGVVDDSQLPKDRFSAERLKGVDSTLKIQPAKLEDSAVYLCASSLVARDSTDTQYFGPGTRLTVL.

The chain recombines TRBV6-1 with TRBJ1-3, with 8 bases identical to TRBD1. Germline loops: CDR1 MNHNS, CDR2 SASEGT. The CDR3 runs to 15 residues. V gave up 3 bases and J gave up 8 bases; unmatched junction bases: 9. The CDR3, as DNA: TGTGCCAGCAGTGATCCTTTCAGGGGGCAATACACCATATATTTT. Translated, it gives CASSDPFRGQYTIYF.

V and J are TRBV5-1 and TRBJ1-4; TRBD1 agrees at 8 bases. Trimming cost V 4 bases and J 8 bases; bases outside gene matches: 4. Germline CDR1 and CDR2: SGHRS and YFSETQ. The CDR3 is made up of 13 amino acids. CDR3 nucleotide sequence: TGCGCCAGCAGCCTAGGACAGGGCGAAAAACTGTTTTTT. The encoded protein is CASSLGQGEKLFF.

CDR3 region: CASSLGRAFLHF. CDR3 nucleotides: TGTGCCAGCAGCTTAGGCAGGGCCTTTCTCCACTTT. The chain joins TRBV7-9 to TRBJ1-6; D might be TRBD1 (5 bases). The CDR3 runs to 12 residues. V lost 1 base, J lost 16 bases, and 11 bases lay in between. Germline CDR1 SEHNR, CDR2 FQNEAQ (reference sequence). Drawing the rest from reference TRBV7-9 and TRBJ1-6, the complete variable domain is DTGVSQNPRHKITKRGQNVTFRCDPISEHNRLYWYRQTLGQGPEFLTYFQNEAQLEKSRLLSDRFSAERPKGSFSTLEIQRTEQGDSAMYLCASSLGRAFLHFGNGTRLTVT.

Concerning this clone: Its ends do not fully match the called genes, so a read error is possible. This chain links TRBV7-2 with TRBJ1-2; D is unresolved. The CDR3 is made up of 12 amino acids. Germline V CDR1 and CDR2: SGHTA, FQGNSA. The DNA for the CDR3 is TGTGCCAGCAGCTTACAACTTGAGGGCCAGCTCTTC. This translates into CASSLQLEGQLF.

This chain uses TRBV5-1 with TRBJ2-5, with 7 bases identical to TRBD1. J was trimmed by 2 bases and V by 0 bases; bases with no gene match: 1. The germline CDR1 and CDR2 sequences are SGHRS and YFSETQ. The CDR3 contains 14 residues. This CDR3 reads CASSLGDSQETQYF. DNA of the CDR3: TGCGCCAGCAGCTTGGGGGACAGTCAAGAGACCCAGTACTTC.

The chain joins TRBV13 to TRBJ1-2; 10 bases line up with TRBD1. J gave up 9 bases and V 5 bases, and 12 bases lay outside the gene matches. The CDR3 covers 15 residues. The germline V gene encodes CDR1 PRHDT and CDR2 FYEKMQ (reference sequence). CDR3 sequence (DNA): TGTGCCAGCAGCCTTCGCGGTGGACAGGGGGATAGCTACACCTTC. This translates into CASSLRGGQGDSYTF.

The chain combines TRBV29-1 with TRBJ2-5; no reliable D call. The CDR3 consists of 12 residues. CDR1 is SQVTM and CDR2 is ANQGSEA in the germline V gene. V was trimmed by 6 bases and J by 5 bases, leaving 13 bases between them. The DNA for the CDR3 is TGCAGCGTCGAACATTTTTCGGAGACCCAGTACTTC. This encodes CSVEHFSETQYF.

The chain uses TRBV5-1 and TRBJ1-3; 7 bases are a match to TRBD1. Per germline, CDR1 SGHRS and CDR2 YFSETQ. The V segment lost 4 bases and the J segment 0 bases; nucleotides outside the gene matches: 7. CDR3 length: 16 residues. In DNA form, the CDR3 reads TGCGCCAGCAGCCGTAGACAGGGCCCCTCTGGAAACACCATATATTTT. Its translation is CASSRRQGPSGNTIYF.

CDR3 amino acids: CASSSHDRGGGELFF. CDR3 DNA: TGTGCCAGCAGTTCCCACGACAGGGGGGGCGGGGAGCTGTTTTTT. V is TRBV27 and J is TRBJ2-2, with 9 bases aligning to TRBD1. In germline, CDR1 is MNHEY, CDR2 SMNVEV (reference sequence). The V and J ends lost 4 bases and 7 bases, in that order; junction bases with no gene match: 7. This CDR3 spans 15 amino acids.

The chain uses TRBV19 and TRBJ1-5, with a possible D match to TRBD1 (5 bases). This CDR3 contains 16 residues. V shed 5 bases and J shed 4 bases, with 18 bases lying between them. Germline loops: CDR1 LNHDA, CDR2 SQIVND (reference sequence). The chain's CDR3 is CASSALGAGSNQPQHF. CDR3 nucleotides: TGTGCCAGTAGTGCCCTGGGAGCAGGGTCAAATCAGCCCCAGCATTTT.

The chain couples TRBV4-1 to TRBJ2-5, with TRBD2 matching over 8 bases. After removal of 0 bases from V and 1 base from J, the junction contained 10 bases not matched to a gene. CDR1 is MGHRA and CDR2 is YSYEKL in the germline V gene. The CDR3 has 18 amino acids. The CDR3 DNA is TGCGCCAGCAGCCAAGATCCACAGGTAGCGGGGATCCAAGAGACCCAGTACTTC. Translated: CASSQDPQVAGIQETQYF.

The CDR3 protein is CASSEDPRQGLGGKETQYF. CDR3 DNA sequence: TGTGCCAGCAGTGAAGATCCGAGACAGGGGCTGGGCGGGAAAGAGACCCAGTACTTC. The chain couples TRBV2 to TRBJ2-5; TRBD1 agrees at 8 bases. CDR1 SNHLY and CDR2 FYNNEI come from the germline V gene. V dropped 1 base and J dropped 3; count of bases not matched to a gene: 16. The CDR3 runs 19 residues. Filled out from reference TRBV2 and TRBJ2-5, the complete variable domain reads EPEVTQTPSHQVTQMGQEVILRCVPISNHLYFYWYRQILGQKVEFLVSFYNNEISEKSEIFDDQFSVERPDGSNFTLKIRSTKLEDSAMYFCASSEDPRQGLGGKETQYFGPGTRLLVL.

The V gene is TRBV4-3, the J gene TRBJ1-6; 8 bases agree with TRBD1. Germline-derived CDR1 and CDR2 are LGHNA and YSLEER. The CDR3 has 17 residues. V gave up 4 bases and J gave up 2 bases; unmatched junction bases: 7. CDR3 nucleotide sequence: TGCGCCAGCAGCCTTTTCAGGGGGCTGACCTATAATTCACCCCTCCACTTT. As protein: CASSLFRGLTYNSPLHF.

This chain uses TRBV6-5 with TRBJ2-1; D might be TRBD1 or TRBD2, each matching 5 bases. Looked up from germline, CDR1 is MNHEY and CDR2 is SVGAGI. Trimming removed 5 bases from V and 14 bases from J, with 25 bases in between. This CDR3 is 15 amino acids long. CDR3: CASSPLNYGASIKFF. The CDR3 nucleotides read TGTGCCAGCAGTCCCCTGAATTATGGGGCTAGCATTAAGTTCTTC.

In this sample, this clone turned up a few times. The chain's CDR3 is CASSTVRALGGYEQYF. In DNA, the CDR3 is TGTGCCAGCAGCACCGTCAGGGCCTTGGGGGGATACGAGCAGTACTTC. The chain links TRBV7-6 to TRBJ2-7; D possibly corresponds to TRBD2 (6 bases). V lost 5 bases to trimming and J lost 4 bases, with 21 bases between them. The CDR3 loop spans 16 amino acids. Germline V gives CDR1 SGHVS, CDR2 FNYEAQ.

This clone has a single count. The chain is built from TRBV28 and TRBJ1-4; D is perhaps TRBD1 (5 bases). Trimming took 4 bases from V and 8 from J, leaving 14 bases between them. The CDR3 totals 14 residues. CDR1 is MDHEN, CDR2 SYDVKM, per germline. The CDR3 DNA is TGTGCCAGCAGTTCGGGACTGATGGGGGAAAAACTGTTTTTT. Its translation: CASSSGLMGEKLFF.

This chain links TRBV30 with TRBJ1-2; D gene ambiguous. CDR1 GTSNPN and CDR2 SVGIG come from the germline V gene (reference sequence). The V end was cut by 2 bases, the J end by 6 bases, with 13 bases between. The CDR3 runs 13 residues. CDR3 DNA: TGTGCCTGGAGTCGGGTCCTTGGCGATGGCTACACCTTC. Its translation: CAWSRVLGDGYTF.

DNA of the CDR3: TGCGCCAGCAGCCAAGAGTATCCCCCCCTCTACAATGAGCAGTTCTTC. Its translation is CASSQEYPPLYNEQFF. The rearrangement links TRBV4-1 to TRBJ2-1; D not resolved. Trimming stripped 0 bases from V and 3 bases from J, with 12 bases between. The CDR3 spans 16 residues. Germline values: CDR1 MGHRA, CDR2 YSYEKL.

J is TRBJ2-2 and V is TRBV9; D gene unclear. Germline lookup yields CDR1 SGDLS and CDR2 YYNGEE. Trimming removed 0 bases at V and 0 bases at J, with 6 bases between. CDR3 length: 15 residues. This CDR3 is CASSVVSANTGELFF. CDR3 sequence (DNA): TGTGCCAGCAGCGTAGTGTCCGCGAACACCGGGGAGCTGTTTTTT.

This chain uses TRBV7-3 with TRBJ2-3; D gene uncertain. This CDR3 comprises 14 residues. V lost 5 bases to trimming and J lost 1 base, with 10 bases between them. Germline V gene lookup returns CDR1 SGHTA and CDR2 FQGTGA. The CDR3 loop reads CASSPMVGTDTQYF. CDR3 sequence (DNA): TGTGCCAGCAGCCCGATGGTTGGCACAGATACGCAGTATTTT. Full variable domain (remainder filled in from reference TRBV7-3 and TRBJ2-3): GAGVSQTPSNKVTEKGKYVELRCDPISGHTALYWYRQSLGQGPEFLIYFQGTGAADDSGLPNDRFFAVRPEGSVSTLKIQRTERGDSAVYLCASSPMVGTDTQYFGPGTRLTVL.

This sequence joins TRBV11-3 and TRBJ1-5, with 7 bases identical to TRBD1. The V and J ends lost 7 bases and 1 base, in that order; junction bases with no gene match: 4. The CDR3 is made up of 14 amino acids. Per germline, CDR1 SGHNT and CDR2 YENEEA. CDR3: CASNGQASNQPQHF. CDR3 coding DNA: TGTGCCAGCAATGGACAGGCGAGCAATCAGCCCCAGCATTTT.

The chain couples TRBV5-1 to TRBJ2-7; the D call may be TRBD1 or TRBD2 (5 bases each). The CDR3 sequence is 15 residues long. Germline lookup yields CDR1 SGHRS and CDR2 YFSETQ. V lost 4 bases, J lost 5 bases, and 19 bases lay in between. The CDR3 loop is CASSTGQGVSNEQYF. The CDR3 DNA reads TGCGCCAGCAGCACCGGGCAGGGAGTCAGCAACGAGCAGTACTTC.

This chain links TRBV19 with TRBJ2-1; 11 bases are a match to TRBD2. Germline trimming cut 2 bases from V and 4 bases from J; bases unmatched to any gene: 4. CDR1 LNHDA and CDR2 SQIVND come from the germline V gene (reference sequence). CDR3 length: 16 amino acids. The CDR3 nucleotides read TGTGCCAGTAGTATACTAGCGGGGGGACCTTACAATGAGCAGTTCTTC. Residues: CASSILAGGPYNEQFF.